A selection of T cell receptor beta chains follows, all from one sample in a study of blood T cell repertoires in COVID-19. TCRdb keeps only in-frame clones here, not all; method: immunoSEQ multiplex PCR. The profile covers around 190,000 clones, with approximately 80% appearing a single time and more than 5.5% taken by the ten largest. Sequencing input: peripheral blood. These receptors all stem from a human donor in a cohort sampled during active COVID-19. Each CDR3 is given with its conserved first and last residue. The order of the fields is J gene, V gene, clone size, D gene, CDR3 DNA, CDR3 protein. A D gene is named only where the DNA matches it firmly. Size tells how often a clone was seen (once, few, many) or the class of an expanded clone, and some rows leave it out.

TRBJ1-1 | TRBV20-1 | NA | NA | TGCAGTGCGGCCCGGGAGTTCGAAGCTTTCTTT | CSAAREFEAFF
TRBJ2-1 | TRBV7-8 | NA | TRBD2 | TGTGCCAGCAGCGGGAGGGGTCGGGCTAGCGGGGGTGAGCAGTTCTTC | CASSGRGRASGGEQFF
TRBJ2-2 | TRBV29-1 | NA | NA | TGCAGCGTTGAAGTGGAGACTAGAGGCGGGGAGCTGTTTTTT | CSVEVETRGGELFF
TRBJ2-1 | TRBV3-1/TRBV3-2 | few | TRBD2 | TGTGCCAGCAGCCAAGTGGCTCTAGCGGGGTACAATGAGCAGTTCTTC | CASSQVALAGYNEQFF
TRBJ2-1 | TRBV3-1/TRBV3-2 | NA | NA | TGTGCCAGCAGCCCTGGGCCCCCCTACAATGAGCAGTTCTTC | CASSPGPPYNEQFF
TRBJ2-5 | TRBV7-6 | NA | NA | TGTGCCAGCAGCTTAGGGTCTTCCCGGGAGACCCAGTACTTC | CASSLGSSRETQYF
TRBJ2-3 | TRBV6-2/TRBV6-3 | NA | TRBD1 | TGTGCCAGCAGTTACGGGACTCGACAGGGGGCGGAAGATACGCAGTATTTT | CASSYGTRQGAEDTQYF
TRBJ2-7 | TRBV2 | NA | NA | TGTGCCAGCGGGGAGGTAAGGGGCTACGAGCAGTACTTC | CASGEVRGYEQYF
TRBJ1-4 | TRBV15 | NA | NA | TGTGCCACCAGCAGAGGGGGCGTTAATGAAAAACTGTTTTTT | CATSRGGVNEKLFF
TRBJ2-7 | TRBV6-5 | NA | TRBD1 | TGTGCCACCCGCCGGGACAGGGCCTACGAGCAGTACTTC | CATRRDRAYEQYF
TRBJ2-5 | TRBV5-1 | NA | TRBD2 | TGCGCCAGCAGCTTGGAGGTTAGCGGGGGTTTCGGTGAGACCCAGTACTTC | CASSLEVSGGFGETQYF
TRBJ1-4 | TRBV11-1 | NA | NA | TGTGCCAGCAGCTCCAGTAGAGGGAATGAAAAACTGTTTTTT | CASSSSRGNEKLFF
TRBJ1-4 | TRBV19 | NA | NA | TGTGCCAGTAGTAGGGAACAGGAAGGGGATGAAAAACTGTTTTTT | CASSREQEGDEKLFF
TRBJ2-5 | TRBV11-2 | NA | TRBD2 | TGTGCCAGCGGTCTAGCGGGGGGGCCAGGAGAGACCCAGTACTTC | CASGLAGGPGETQYF
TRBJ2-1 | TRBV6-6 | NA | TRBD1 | TGTGCCAGCAGTTACCAAGGACAGGCCTCCTACAATGAGCAGTTCTTC | CASSYQGQASYNEQFF
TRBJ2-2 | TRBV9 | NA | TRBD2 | TGTGCCAGCAGCCCTAGCGGGGGAACCGGGGAGCTGTTTTTT | CASSPSGGTGELFF
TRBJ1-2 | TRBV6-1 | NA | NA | TGTGCCAGCAGTGAACAACCCCAGGGCCTCTCGGGCTACACCTTC | CASSEQPQGLSGYTF
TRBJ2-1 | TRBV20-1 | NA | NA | TGCAGTGCTAGCGGGGGTGGTGAGCAGTTCTTC | CSASGGGEQFF
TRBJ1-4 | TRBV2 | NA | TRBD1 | TGTGCCAGCAGTGGGAGCAGGGGGTGGGGAGATGAAAAACTGTTTTTT | CASSGSRGWGDEKLFF
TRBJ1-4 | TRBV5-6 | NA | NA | TGTGCCAGCAGCTTGAGATTGGGGTACACACAGGTTGGAGAAAAACTGTTTTTT | CASSLRLGYTQVGEKLFF
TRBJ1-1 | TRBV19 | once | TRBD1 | TGTGCCAGTAGGACAGGGGAGAGGAAAGCTTTCTTT | CASRTGERKAFF
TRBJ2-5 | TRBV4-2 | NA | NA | TGTGCCAGCAGCCAAGGAGACAGCCAAGAGACCCAGTACTTC | CASSQGDSQETQYF
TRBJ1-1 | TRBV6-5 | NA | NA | TGTGCCAGCAGCCTCTGGGCCGGGGACACTGAAGCTTTCTTT | CASSLWAGDTEAFF
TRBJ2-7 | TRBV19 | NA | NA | TGTGCCAGTAGTTGGGGGGGGGCGACCTACGAGCAGTACTTC | CASSWGGATYEQYF
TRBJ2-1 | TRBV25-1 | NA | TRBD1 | TGTGCCAGCAGTGGGCCACAGGGGGCGAAAGCGCGCAATGAGCAGTTCTTC | CASSGPQGAKARNEQFF
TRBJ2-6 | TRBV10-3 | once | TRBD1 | TGTGCCATCAGTGGTACAGGGGGCTCTGGGGCCAACGTCCTGACTTTC | CAISGTGGSGANVLTF
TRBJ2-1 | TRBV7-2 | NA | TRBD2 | TGTGCCAGCAGCTTAGCCCAGCGGGGGTACAATGAGCAGTTCTTC | CASSLAQRGYNEQFF
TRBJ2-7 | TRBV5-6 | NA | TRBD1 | TGTGCCAGCAGCTGGAAGGACAGGGGGGTTTTGGACTACGAGCAGTACTTC | CASSWKDRGVLDYEQYF
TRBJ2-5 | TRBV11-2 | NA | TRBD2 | TGTGCCAGCAGCCCGTCCCCTAGCGGCCAAGAGACCCAGTACTTC | CASSPSPSGQETQYF
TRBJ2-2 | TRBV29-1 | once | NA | TGCAGCGTTGGCAGGGTTGACACCGGGGAGCTGTTTTTT | CSVGRVDTGELFF
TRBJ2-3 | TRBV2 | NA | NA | TGTGCCAGCAGTAGAGGGACAACCCGCACAGATACGCAGTATTTT | CASSRGTTRTDTQYF
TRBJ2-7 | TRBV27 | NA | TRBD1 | TGTGCCAGCAGTTTATTATTCTCTGGACAGGGAACCTACGAGCAGTACTTC | CASSLLFSGQGTYEQYF
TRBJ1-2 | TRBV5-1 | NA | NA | TGCGCCAGCAGCTTGGAGGGGCGCACGTATGGCTACACCTTC | CASSLEGRTYGYTF
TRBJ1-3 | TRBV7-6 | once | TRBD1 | TGTGCCAGCAGTTTGTCGACAGGGCCCCCTGAGTTT | CASSLSTGPPEF
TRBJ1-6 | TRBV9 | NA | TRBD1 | TGTGCCAGCAGTCCGGGACAGGGCGCATATTCCCCCCTCCACTTT | CASSPGQGAYSPLHF
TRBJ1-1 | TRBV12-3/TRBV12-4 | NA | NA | TGTGCCAGCAGTTTCCGCGGGAACACTGAAGCTTTCTTT | CASSFRGNTEAFF
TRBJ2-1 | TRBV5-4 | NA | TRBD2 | TGTGCCAGCAGCTTGGCCGGGCTAGCGGGAGTCAATGAGCAGTTCTTC | CASSLAGLAGVNEQFF
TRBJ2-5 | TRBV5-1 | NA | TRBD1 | TGCGCCAGCAGACCGGGACAGTCAGAGACCCAGTACTTC | CASRPGQSETQYF
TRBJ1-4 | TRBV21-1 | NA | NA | TGTGCCAGCCTCGGGACACCAACTAATGAAAAACTGTTTTTT | CASLGTPTNEKLFF
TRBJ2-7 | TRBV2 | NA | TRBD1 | TGTGCCAGCAACGGACAGGGCGGCGACGAGCAGTACTTC | CASNGQGGDEQYF
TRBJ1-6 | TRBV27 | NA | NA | TGTGCCAGCAGGCGAGGACGGGAAAAGTACCATAATTCACCCCTCCACTTT | CASRRGREKYHNSPLHF
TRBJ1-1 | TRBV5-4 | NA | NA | TGTGCCAGCAGCGCGGGGGACGGAGTGAACACTGAAGCTTTCTTT | CASSAGDGVNTEAFF
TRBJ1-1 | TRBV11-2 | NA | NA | TGTGCCAGCAGCCCTTGGGCACAGGGTTACACTGAAGCTTTCTTT | CASSPWAQGYTEAFF
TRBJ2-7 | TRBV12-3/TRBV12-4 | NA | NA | TGTGCCAGCAGCGACAGTTACGAGCAGTACTTC | CASSDSYEQYF
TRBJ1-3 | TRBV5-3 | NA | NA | TGTGCCAGAAGCGTCAGGGACATAGCCGCGAGAAACACCATATATTTT | CARSVRDIAARNTIYF
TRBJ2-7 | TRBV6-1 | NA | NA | TGTGCCAGCAGTGCGTGGGCAGGGGCTGAAAACTACGAGCAGTACTTC | CASSAWAGAENYEQYF
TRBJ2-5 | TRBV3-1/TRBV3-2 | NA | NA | TGTGCCAGCAGCCCCTTGAGGGTTCAAGAGACCCAGTACTTC | CASSPLRVQETQYF
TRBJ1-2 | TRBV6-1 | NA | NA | TGTGCCAGCAGTGAAACCACAGGGAACTACACCTTC | CASSETTGNYTF
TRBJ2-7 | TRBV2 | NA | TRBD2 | TGTGCCAGCAGTGAGGACGGACTAGGCCCCTACGAGCAGTACTTC | CASSEDGLGPYEQYF